This T cell receptor beta chain appears in the sequencing data of a study of beta chain features in type 1 diabetes. The sequenced template was cDNA made from the entire isolated RNA. Assay: immunoSEQ multiplex PCR; the TCRdb copy retains only in-frame clones and omits some. The repertoire holds 250,000 to 300,000 clones, with around 7.3% as singletons. A note on this clone: No antigen is known for it.

Post-sort purity exceeded 98% for all sorted populations. The trim removed 5 bases at V and 2 bases at J, leaving 8 bases unmatched. The CDR3 is made up of 15 amino acids. Per the germline V gene, CDR1 is MNHNY and CDR2 is SVGAGI (reference sequence). Overall study findings and caveats: Resolution of whether HLA type affects TCRB rearrangement was not achieved here. Naive, central memory and Treg TCRB repertoires seemed to resemble each other more closely in patients than they did in healthy donors.

This receptor was obtained from a woman aged 18-35 years in good health. The chain links TRBV6-6 to TRBJ2-5, with 7 bases that match TRBD1. Input material: central memory CD4+ T cells from blood. In DNA, the CDR3 is TGTGCCAGCAGTGGGTTGGGGACAGAGCAAGAGACCCAGTACTTC. It specifies CASSGLGTEQETQYF.